These T cell receptor beta chains were read from a single sample in a study of cytomegalovirus exposure and HLA in healthy donors. Only in-frame clones appear in the TCRdb table, and some are missing; sequencing was by immunoSEQ multiplex PCR. This sample has 200,000 to 250,000 clones; roughly 85% occur once, and the top ten carry 4.5% to 6%. The sequenced sample consisted of PBMCs. The receptors here all came from a woman aged 18-29 years in good health and CMV-seronegative. The CDR3 runs from the conserved cysteine through the conserved F or W. The order of the fields is V gene, CDR3 protein.

>TRBV10-3
CAISPGTNYYGYTF
>TRBV21-1
CASSKPGETQYF
>TRBV10-3
CAIRGGTSGEGGTDTQYF
>TRBV7-2
CASSLYAGTQYF
>TRBV2
CASTRTGTGANYGYTF
>TRBV6-1
CASSEQTAGTQYF
>TRBV2
CASSGGINQPQHF
>TRBV7-8
CAVDEGSGETQYF
>TRBV6-6
CASSHSSRGRVDEQFF
>TRBV30
CAWGMDASGNTIYF
>TRBV4-1
CASSQTQDLAKNIQYF
>TRBV28
CAGGVGPGGNQPQHF
>TRBV4-1
CASSRGVGIYGYTF
>TRBV6-1
CASSGSGTASYEQYF
>TRBV5-1
CASSWSGTSNQPQHF
>TRBV10-3
CATAEKDNYGYTF
>TRBV6-5
CASSLGGGRTGELFF
>TRBV11-2
CASSLGTGSGYTF
>TRBV11-3
CASSSGTGTGGELFF
>TRBV11-2
CASSPFHSNQPQHF
>TRBV6-6
CASSYLDRVYEQYF
>TRBV6-1
CASSEPRGRSYEQYF
>TRBV5-1
CASSLDRYGEQYF
>TRBV2
CASSKEARVAGELFF
>TRBV28
CASSYPWTGSDGYTF
>TRBV5-1
CASSKGASYEQYF
>TRBV5-1
CASRPGTNNEQFF
>TRBV7-8
CASKETETDTQYF
>TRBV6-1
CASDRLAGAYEQYF